This T cell receptor (beta chain) was documented in a study of T cell changes during pregnancy in multiple sclerosis. Profiling relied on immunoSEQ multiplex PCR, and the TCRdb table lists in-frame clones only, not all of them. Of tens of thousands of clones in the sample, almost 95% were seen once. The germline CDR1 and CDR2 sequences are SEHNR and FQNEAQ (reference sequence). This CDR3 has 12 residues. V was cut by 1 base and J by 8 bases, with 6 bases left in between. The sequence was obtained from a female donor in good health, enrolled as a control in a pregnancy study. This rearrangement joins TRBV7-9 to TRBJ2-1, with unresolved D. Sequencing was performed on peripheral blood, taken in the third trimester of pregnancy. CDR3 sequence (DNA): TGTGCCAGCAGCTTAGGACGGGATGAGCAGTTCTTC. It codes for CASSLGRDEQFF.